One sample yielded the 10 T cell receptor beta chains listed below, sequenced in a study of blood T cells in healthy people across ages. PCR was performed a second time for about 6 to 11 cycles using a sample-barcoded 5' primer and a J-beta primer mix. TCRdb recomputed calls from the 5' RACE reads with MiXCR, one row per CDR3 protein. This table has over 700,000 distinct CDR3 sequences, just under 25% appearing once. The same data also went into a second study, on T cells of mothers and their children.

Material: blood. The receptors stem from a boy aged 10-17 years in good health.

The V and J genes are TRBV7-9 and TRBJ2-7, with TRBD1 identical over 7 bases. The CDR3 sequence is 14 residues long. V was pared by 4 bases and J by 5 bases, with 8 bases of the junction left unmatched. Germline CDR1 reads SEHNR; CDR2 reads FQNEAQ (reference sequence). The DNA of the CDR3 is TGTGCCAGCAGCTCTTATACAGGGGCTGACGAGCAGTACTTC. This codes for CASSSYTGADEQYF.

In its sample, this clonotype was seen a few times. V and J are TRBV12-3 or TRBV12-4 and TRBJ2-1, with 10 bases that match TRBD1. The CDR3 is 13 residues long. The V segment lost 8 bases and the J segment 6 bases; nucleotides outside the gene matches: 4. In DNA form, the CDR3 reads TGTGCCAGCTTGGACAGGGGGTTCAATGAGCAGTTCTTC. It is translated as CASLDRGFNEQFF.

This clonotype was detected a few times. DNA of the CDR3: TGTGCCAGCAGCCTCCAGACAGGGGGCAGCTATGGCTACACCTTC. Protein product: CASSLQTGGSYGYTF. The chain carries TRBV3-1 and TRBJ1-2, with TRBD1 identical over 10 bases. V was clipped by 4 bases and J by 4 bases; unmatched bases: 6. This CDR3 contains 15 residues. Looked up from germline, CDR1 is LGHDT and CDR2 is YNNKEL (reference sequence).

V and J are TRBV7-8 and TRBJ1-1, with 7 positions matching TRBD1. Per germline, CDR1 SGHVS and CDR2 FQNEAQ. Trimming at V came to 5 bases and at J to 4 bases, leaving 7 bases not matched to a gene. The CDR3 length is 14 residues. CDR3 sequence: CASSQTGFSTEAFF. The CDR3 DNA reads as TGTGCCAGCAGCCAGACAGGGTTTAGCACTGAAGCTTTCTTT. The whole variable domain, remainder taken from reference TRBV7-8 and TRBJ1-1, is GAGVSQSPRYKVAKRGQDVALRCDPISGHVSLFWYQQALGQGPEFLTYFQNEAQLDKSGLPSDRFFAERPEGSVSTLKIQRTQQEDSAVYLCASSQTGFSTEAFFGQGTRLTVV.

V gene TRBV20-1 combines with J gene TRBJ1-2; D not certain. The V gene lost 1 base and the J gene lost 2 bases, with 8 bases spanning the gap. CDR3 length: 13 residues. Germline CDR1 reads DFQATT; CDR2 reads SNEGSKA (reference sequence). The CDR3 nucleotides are TGCAGTGCTAGAGGTATAGAAAACTATGGCTACACCTTC. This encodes CSARGIENYGYTF.

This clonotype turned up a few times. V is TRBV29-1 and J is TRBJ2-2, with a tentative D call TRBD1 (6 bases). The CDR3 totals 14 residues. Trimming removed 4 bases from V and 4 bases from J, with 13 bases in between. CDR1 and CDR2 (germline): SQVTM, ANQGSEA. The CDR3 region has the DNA TGCAGCGTTGCCCCAGGGGCGGGCACCGGGGAGCTGTTTTTT. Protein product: CSVAPGAGTGELFF.

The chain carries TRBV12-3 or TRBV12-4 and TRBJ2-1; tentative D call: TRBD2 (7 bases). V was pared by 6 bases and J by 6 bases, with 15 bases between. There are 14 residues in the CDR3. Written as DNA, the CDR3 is TGTGCCAGCAGCCCGGGGGCTAGCGGCAATGAGCAGTTCTTC. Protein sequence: CASSPGASGNEQFF.

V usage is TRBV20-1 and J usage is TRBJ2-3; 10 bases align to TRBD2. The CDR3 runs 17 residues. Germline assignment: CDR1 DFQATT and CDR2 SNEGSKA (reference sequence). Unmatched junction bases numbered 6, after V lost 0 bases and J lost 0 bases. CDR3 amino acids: CSAREAGGPRSTDTQYF. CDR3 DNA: TGCAGTGCTAGAGAAGCGGGAGGGCCCCGAAGCACAGATACGCAGTATTTT.

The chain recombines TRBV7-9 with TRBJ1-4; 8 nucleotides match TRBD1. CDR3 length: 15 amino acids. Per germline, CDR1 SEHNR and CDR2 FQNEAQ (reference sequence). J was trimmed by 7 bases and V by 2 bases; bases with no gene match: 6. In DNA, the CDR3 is TGTGCCAGCAGCTTACTCGACAGGGGACCTGAAAAACTGTTTTTT. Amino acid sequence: CASSLLDRGPEKLFF.

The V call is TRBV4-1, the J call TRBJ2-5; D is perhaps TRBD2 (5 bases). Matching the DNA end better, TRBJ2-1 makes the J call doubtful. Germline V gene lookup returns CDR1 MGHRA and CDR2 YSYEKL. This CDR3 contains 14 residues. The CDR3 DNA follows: TGCGCCAGCAGCCCAAGGCACAGCGGAAATGAGCAGTTCTTC. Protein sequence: CASSPRHSGNEQFF.